The following is a TCR beta chain sequence with its context. The CDR3 sequence is 15 residues long. Germline CDR1 MGHRA, CDR2 YSYEKL. Trimming took off 0 bases at V and 1 base at J, with 7 bases between the two ends. Assay used: immunoSEQ multiplex PCR; TCRdb lists only in-frame clones, some missing. This sample has 2,900 or so clones; approximately 82% occur once, and the top ten carry about a sixth. These data come from a study of tumor T cells in aggressive B-cell lymphoma. The sample comprised tumor tissue. The V call is TRBV4-1, the J call TRBJ1-3; D uncertain. This TCR came from an adult with diffuse large B cell lymphoma. The CDR3 DNA reads as TGCGCCAGCAGCCAAGAGGGGAGTTCTGGAAACACCATATATTTT. Its translation is CASSQEGSSGNTIYF.